Shown below are 10 T cell receptor beta chains from a single sample sequenced in a study of regulatory and conventional T cells in RAG deficiency. Some clones are missing from TCRdb's copy, which holds only in-frame ones; the method was immunoSEQ multiplex PCR. The repertoire holds 34,000 or so clones, with around nine tenths as singletons. The data were also submitted as part of a second study, on regulatory T cells. That report adds: Primers: 52 TRBV forward and 13 TRBJ reverse.

The specimen was CD8+ T cells sorted from blood. The receptors shown here come from a human donor in good health.

The chain has TRBV27 and TRBJ2-1; 10 nucleotides agree with TRBD2. Germline values: CDR1 MNHEY, CDR2 SMNVEV (reference sequence). After removal of 8 bases from V and 6 bases from J, the junction contained 10 bases not matched to a gene. The CDR3 consists of 15 residues. Written as DNA, the CDR3 is TGTGCCAGCTGCCCTTTAGCGGGGGGTCGCAATGAGCAGTTCTTC. The encoded protein is CASCPLAGGRNEQFF.

V and J are TRBV5-1 and TRBJ1-4; D possibly corresponds to TRBD1 (5 bases). V gave up 3 bases and J gave up 8 bases, with 20 bases separating them. The length of the CDR3 is 16 residues. Per germline, CDR1 SGHRS and CDR2 YFSETQ. CDR3 loop: CASSWVSGVMGEKLFF. CDR3 nucleotide sequence: TGCGCCAGCAGCTGGGTCTCGGGGGTGATGGGAGAAAAACTGTTTTTT.

V usage is TRBV27 and J usage is TRBJ2-2, with 9 bases matching TRBD1. J gave up 5 bases and V 6 bases, and 4 bases lay outside the gene matches. The CDR3 has 14 amino acids. Germline CDR1 MNHEY, CDR2 SMNVEV (reference sequence). The CDR3 reads CASSLGQGTGELFF. CDR3 bases: TGTGCCAGCAGCCTAGGACAGGGGACCGGGGAGCTGTTTTTT.

This clone turned up a few times. CDR3 in amino acids: CASREMGYTEAFF. The CDR3 DNA is TGTGCCAGCAGGGAGATGGGGTACACTGAAGCTTTCTTT. The chain is built from TRBV11-2 and TRBJ1-1; D unclear. This CDR3 has 13 residues. Trimming took off 6 bases at V and 3 bases at J, with 11 bases between the two ends. Germline V CDR1 and CDR2: SGHAT, FQNNGV. Full variable domain (rest looked up from reference TRBV11-2 and TRBJ1-1): EAGVAQSPRYKIIEKRQSVAFWCNPISGHATLYWYQQILGQGPKLLIQFQNNGVVDDSQLPKDRFSAERLKGVDSTLKIQPAKLEDSAVYLCASREMGYTEAFFGQGTRLTVV.

This chain connects TRBV30 to TRBJ2-7; tentatively, D is TRBD2 (5 bases). Germline assignment: CDR1 GTSNPN and CDR2 SVGIG (reference sequence). This CDR3 region has 11 residues. The V end was cut by 3 bases, the J end by 3 bases, with 6 bases between. The CDR3 nucleotides read TGTGCCTGGAGGGAGGACTACGAGCAGTACTTC. Its translation is CAWREDYEQYF.

V is TRBV7-9 and J is TRBJ1-4; the match to TRBD1 covers 8 bases. The V segment lost 10 bases and the J segment 5 bases; nucleotides outside the gene matches: 6. The CDR3 totals 13 residues. Germline CDR1 is SEHNR and CDR2 is FQNEAQ (reference sequence). The CDR3 sequence is CATSGTGNEKLFF. In nucleotides, the CDR3 is TGTGCCACCTCCGGGACAGGAAATGAAAAACTGTTTTTT.

This chain uses TRBV7-9 with TRBJ1-6; 8 bases line up with TRBD1. The CDR3 has 18 residues. Germline V gene lookup returns CDR1 SEHNR and CDR2 FQNEAQ (reference sequence). The J segment lost 0 bases and the V segment lost 4 bases, leaving 8 bases of the junction unmatched. CDR3 nucleotides: TGTGCCAGCAGCTCGTGGACAGGGATAGGCTCCTATAATTCACCCCTCCACTTT. Protein: CASSSWTGIGSYNSPLHF.

This chain connects TRBV4-1 to TRBJ2-3; 16 bases match TRBD2. The germline V gene encodes CDR1 MGHRA and CDR2 YSYEKL. The J segment lost 5 bases and the V segment lost 3 bases, leaving 2 bases of the junction unmatched. This CDR3 spans 16 amino acids. Written as DNA, the CDR3 is TGCGCCAGCAGCCAGGGACTAGCGGGAGGGATAGATACGCAGTATTTT. It codes for CASSQGLAGGIDTQYF.

This CDR3 reads CASSLSGGRPITDTQYF. The CDR3 DNA is TGTGCCAGCAGCTTATCTGGCGGGAGGCCAATCACAGATACGCAGTATTTT. The rearrangement links TRBV11-2 to TRBJ2-3; 8 bases are a match to TRBD2. V trimming: 2 bases; J trimming: 2 bases; junction bases outside the gene matches: 9. The CDR3 length is 17 residues. CDR1 SGHAT and CDR2 FQNNGV come from the germline V gene.

V gene TRBV25-1 combines with J gene TRBJ1-6, with 7 bases that match TRBD1. With V trimmed by 8 bases and J by 3 bases, 1 base remained unmatched. Germline CDR1 MGHDK, CDR2 SYGVNS. This CDR3 has 13 residues. DNA of the CDR3: TGTGCCAGCCACAGGGGCTATAATTCACCCCTCCACTTT. The encoded protein is CASHRGYNSPLHF.